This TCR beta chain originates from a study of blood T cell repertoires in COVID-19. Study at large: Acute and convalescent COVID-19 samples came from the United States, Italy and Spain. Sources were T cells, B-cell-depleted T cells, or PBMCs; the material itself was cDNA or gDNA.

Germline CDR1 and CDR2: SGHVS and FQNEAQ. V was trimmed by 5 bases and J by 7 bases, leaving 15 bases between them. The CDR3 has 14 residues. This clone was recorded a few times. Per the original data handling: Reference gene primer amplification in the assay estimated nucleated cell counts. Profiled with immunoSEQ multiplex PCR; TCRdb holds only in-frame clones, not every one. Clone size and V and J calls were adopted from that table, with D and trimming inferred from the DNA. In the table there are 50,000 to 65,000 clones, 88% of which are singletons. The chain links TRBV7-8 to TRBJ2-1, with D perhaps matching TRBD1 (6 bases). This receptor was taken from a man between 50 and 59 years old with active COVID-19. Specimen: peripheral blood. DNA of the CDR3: TGTGCCAGCAGCCGCGACCTACAGGGAAATGAGCAGTTCTTC. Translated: CASSRDLQGNEQFF.